These T cell receptor beta chains were read from a single sample in a study of PD-1 blockade in classical Hodgkin lymphoma. Profiling relied on immunoSEQ multiplex PCR, and the TCRdb table lists in-frame clones only, not all of them. This repertoire shows roughly 100,000 clones, about 89% found once; its top ten account for under 8.5%. Sequencing was performed on peripheral blood mononuclear cells (PBMCs), taken before the second cycle of nivolumab. All receptors come from a human donor with classical Hodgkin lymphoma. Both conserved end residues are part of each CDR3. The D gene is left open where the match is weak. Size is omitted from some rows. Given values are once, few, many or a class for expanded clones.

TRBV28,TRBJ1-5,TRBD1,-,CASSNRQGASQPQHF,TGTGCCAGCAGCAACCGACAGGGAGCCAGTCAGCCCCAGCATTTT
TRBV7-9,TRBJ2-2,TRBD2,-,CASSISGGFTGELFF,TGTGCCAGCAGCATTAGCGGGGGCTTCACCGGGGAGCTGTTTTTT
TRBV27,TRBJ2-7,-,-,CASWSVSDSYEQYF,TGTGCCAGCTGGTCTGTGTCAGATTCCTACGAGCAGTACTTC
TRBV27,TRBJ1-2,-,-,CASSLNGLNYGYTF,TGTGCCAGCAGTTTAAATGGTCTTAACTATGGCTACACCTTC
TRBV5-5,TRBJ1-5,-,-,CASSMHGGGFGNQPQHF,TGTGCCAGCAGCATGCATGGGGGAGGCTTTGGCAATCAGCCCCAGCATTTT
TRBV7-9,TRBJ2-7,-,-,CASSVGSFPNYEQYF,TGTGCCAGCAGCGTAGGCTCGTTTCCGAACTACGAGCAGTACTTC
TRBV28,TRBJ2-7,-,-,CASRGQDLPYEQYF,TGTGCCAGCAGGGGACAAGACCTACCCTACGAGCAGTACTTC
TRBV28,TRBJ1-1,-,-,CASSLYEGKGEAFF,TGTGCCAGCAGTTTATACGAGGGGAAGGGTGAAGCTTTCTTT
TRBV7-8,TRBJ1-2,-,-,CASSSGTIYGYTF,TGTGCCAGCAGCTCGGGTACTATCTATGGCTACACCTTC
TRBV7-2,TRBJ1-2,TRBD1,-,CASSADRGSHYGYTF,TGTGCCAGCAGCGCAGACAGGGGGTCGCACTATGGCTACACCTTC
TRBV7-6,TRBJ2-7,TRBD1,-,CASSLTDRAVAEQYF,TGTGCCAGCAGCCTCACTGACAGGGCGGTAGCCGAGCAGTACTTC
TRBV10-3,TRBJ2-7,-,once,CAISEPAGGFYEQYF,TGTGCCATCAGTGAGCCCGCAGGGGGGTTCTACGAGCAGTACTTC
TRBV30,TRBJ2-3,TRBD2,-,CASRYSSGGRDTQYF,TGTGCCTCCCGATATTCTAGCGGGGGCAGAGATACGCAGTATTTT
TRBV7-6,TRBJ2-7,TRBD2,-,CASSSGGPYEQYF,TGTGCCAGCAGCTCGGGGGGGCCCTACGAGCAGTACTTC
TRBV6-6,TRBJ2-7,-,once,CASSVTRISYEQYF,TGTGCCAGCAGTGTCACACGGATTTCCTACGAGCAGTACTTC
TRBV30,TRBJ2-4,TRBD2,-,CASLPGRGGRSKNIQYF,TGTGCCTCCCTTCCTGGGCGGGGGGGCCGGAGCAAAAACATTCAGTACTTC
TRBV7-2,TRBJ1-2,TRBD1,-,CASSEGPGTGNYGYTF,TGTGCCAGCAGCGAAGGTCCCGGGACAGGGAACTATGGCTACACCTTC
TRBV7-9,TRBJ2-5,TRBD2,once,CASSPRGGHQETQYF,TGTGCCAGCAGCCCCCGCGGGGGACACCAAGAGACCCAGTACTTC
TRBV7-6,TRBJ2-2,TRBD1,few,CASSPTQGVHGELFF,TGTGCCAGCAGCCCCACCCAGGGGGTTCACGGGGAGCTGTTTTTT
TRBV6-1,TRBJ1-4,-,-,CASSEVGRWDHATNEKLFF,TGTGCCAGCAGTGAAGTTGGCAGGTGGGATCATGCAACTAATGAAAAACTGTTTTTT
TRBV25-1,TRBJ2-1,-,-,CASSERGINEQFF,TGTGCCAGCAGTGAGCGGGGTATCAATGAGCAGTTCTTC
TRBV30,TRBJ2-7,-,-,CAWSAGILYEQYF,TGTGCCTGGAGTGCCGGAATTTTATACGAGCAGTACTTC
TRBV27,TRBJ2-7,-,-,CASSFNQGTEQYF,TGTGCCAGCAGTTTTAACCAGGGGACCGAGCAGTACTTC
TRBV5-6,TRBJ2-7,-,-,CASSLRVYEQYF,TGTGCCAGCAGCTTGAGGGTTTACGAGCAGTACTTC
TRBV19,TRBJ1-6,-,-,CASNQGFYNSPLHF,TGTGCCAGTAACCAGGGCTTCTATAATTCACCCCTCCACTTT
TRBV5-1,TRBJ2-3,TRBD1,-,CASSQDRGIGETDTQYF,TGCGCCAGCAGTCAGGACAGGGGCATTGGAGAGACAGATACGCAGTATTTT
TRBV28,TRBJ2-1,TRBD1,-,CASSLPNHRGRSYNEQFF,TGTGCCAGCAGCCTGCCCAACCACAGGGGACGGTCCTACAATGAGCAGTTCTTC
TRBV6-6,TRBJ1-1,-,-,CASSYGRGTEAFF,TGTGCCAGCAGTTACGGGCGGGGCACTGAAGCTTTCTTT
TRBV4-3,TRBJ2-5,TRBD2,-,CASSHGLAGDQETQYF,TGCGCCAGCAGCCATGGTCTAGCGGGGGACCAAGAGACCCAGTACTTC
TRBV7-9,TRBJ2-2,-,-,CASSLSGSTGELFF,TGTGCCAGCAGCTTATCGGGGAGCACCGGGGAGCTGTTTTTT
TRBV5-1,TRBJ1-6,TRBD1,once,CASSLDTGTANSPLHF,TGCGCCAGCAGCTTGGATACCGGGACAGCAAATTCACCCCTCCACTTT
TRBV4-2,TRBJ2-7,-,-,CASSPPLSYEQYF,TGTGCCAGCAGCCCTCCCCTCTCCTACGAGCAGTACTTC
TRBV18,TRBJ2-2,-,-,CASSPAGPVVTGELFF,TGTGCCAGCTCACCGGCGGGGCCAGTCGTTACCGGGGAGCTGTTTTTT
TRBV5-8,TRBJ1-2,TRBD1,-,CASSFSAGTGGDDTF,TGTGCCAGCAGCTTTAGTGCAGGGACAGGGGGCGATGACACCTTC
TRBV5-1,TRBJ1-3,TRBD1,-,CASSLGQGENTIYF,TGCGCCAGCAGCTTGGGGCAGGGGGAAAACACCATATATTTT
TRBV5-8,TRBJ2-1,-,-,CASSLVFNEQFF,TGTGCCAGCAGCTTGGTTTTCAATGAGCAGTTCTTC
TRBV9,TRBJ1-4,-,once,CASSVGGGVNEKLFF,TGTGCCAGCAGCGTAGGAGGGGGAGTGAATGAAAAACTGTTTTTT
TRBV19,TRBJ2-3,-,-,CASYAGRNTDTQYF,TGTGCCAGTTACGCGGGGCGCAACACAGATACGCAGTATTTT
TRBV5-1,TRBJ2-6,TRBD1,-,CASSVDRVLMSGANVLTF,TGCGCCAGCAGCGTGGACAGGGTCTTGATGTCTGGGGCCAACGTCCTGACTTTC
TRBV5-4,TRBJ2-7,-,-,CASSADRDYEQYF,TGTGCCAGCAGCGCGGACAGAGACTACGAGCAGTACTTC